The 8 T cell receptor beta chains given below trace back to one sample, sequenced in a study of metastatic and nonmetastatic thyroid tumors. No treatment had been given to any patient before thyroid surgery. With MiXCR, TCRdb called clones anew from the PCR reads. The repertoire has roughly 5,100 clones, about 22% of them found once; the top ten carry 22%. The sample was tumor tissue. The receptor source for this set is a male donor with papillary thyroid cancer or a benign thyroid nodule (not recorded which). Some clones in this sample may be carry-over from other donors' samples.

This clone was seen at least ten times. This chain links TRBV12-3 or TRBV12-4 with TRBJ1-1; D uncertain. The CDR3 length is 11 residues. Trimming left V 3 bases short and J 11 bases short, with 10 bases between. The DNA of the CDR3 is TGTGCCAGCAGTTTGGGGAGGGAGGCTTTCTTT. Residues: CASSLGREAFF.

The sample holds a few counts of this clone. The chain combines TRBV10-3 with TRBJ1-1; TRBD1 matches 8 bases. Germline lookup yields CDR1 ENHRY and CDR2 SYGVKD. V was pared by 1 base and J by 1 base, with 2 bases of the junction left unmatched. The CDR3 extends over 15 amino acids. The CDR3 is CAISEFGQGNTEAFF. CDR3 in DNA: TGTGCCATCAGTGAGTTTGGACAGGGGAACACTGAAGCTTTCTTT.

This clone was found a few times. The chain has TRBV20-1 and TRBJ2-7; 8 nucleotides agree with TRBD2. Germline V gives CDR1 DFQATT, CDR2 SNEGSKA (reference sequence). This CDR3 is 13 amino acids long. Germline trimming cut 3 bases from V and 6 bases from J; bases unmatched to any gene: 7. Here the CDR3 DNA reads TGCAGTGCTAGGGGGGTAGCGGGATTCGAGCAGTACTTC. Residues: CSARGVAGFEQYF.

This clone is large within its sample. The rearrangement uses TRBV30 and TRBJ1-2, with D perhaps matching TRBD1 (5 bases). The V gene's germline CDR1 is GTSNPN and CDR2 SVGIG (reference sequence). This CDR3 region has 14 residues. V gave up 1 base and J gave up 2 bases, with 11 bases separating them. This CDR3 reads CAWSAETANYGYTF. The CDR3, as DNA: TGTGCCTGGAGTGCCGAGACAGCAAACTATGGCTACACCTTC.

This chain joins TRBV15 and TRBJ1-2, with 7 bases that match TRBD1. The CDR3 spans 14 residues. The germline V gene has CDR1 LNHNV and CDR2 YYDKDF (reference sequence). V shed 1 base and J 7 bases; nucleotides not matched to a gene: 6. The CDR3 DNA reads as TGTGCCACCAGCAGAGTGGCGACAGGGACTGGCTACACCTTC. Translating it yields CATSRVATGTGYTF.

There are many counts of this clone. The CDR3 region is CSVARDTDTQYF. Written as DNA, the CDR3 is TGCAGCGTTGCGCGGGACACAGATACGCAGTATTTT. This chain links TRBV29-1 with TRBJ2-3, with D possibly being TRBD2 (6 bases). CDR1 is SQVTM, CDR2 ANQGSEA, per germline. Trimming took off 4 bases at V and 2 bases at J, with 7 bases between the two ends. The length of the CDR3 is 12 residues.

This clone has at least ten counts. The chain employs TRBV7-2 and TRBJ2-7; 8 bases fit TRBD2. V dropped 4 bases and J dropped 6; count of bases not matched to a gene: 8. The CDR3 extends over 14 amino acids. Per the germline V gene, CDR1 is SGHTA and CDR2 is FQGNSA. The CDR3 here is CASSWGLVQGEQYF. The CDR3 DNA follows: TGTGCCAGCAGCTGGGGACTAGTGCAGGGCGAGCAGTACTTC.

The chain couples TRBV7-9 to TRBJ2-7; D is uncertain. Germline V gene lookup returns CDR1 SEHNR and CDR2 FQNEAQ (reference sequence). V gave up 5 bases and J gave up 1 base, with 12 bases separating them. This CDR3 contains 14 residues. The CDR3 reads CASSQSDRSYEQYF. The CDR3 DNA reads TGTGCCAGCAGCCAATCGGACCGATCCTACGAGCAGTACTTC.